This TCR beta chain was captured in a study of T cell responses to AZD1222 COVID-19 vaccine. The V gene's germline CDR1 is SGHKS and CDR2 YYEKEE (reference sequence). CDR3 length: 15 amino acids. V shed 0 bases and J 6 bases; nucleotides not matched to a gene: 4. General study results and limits: The repertoires were collected only after the peak T cell response. Spike-specific TCR breadth and depth rose after two AZD1222 doses.

On this clone itself: Its antigen remains unknown.

Here immunoSEQ multiplex PCR was the method, and the copy in TCRdb shows in-frame clones only, minus some. The data contain some 130,000 clones, about nine tenths of them singletons. This TCR came from an adult in good health. Sample: peripheral blood, taken on day 0 of AZD1222 vaccination. This chain uses TRBV5-5 with TRBJ1-5; 9 bases line up with TRBD1. The CDR3 DNA reads as TGTGCCAGCAGCTTGGTTGGGACAGGGTTTCAGCCCCAGCATTTT. This encodes CASSLVGTGFQPQHF.